Sequencing of this TCR beta chain was carried out in a study of blood T cell repertoires in COVID-19. Study-level background: Whether acute or convalescent, the COVID-19 samples came from the United States, Italy and Spain. T cells, B-cell-depleted T cells, or PBMCs provided the cDNA or gDNA that served as material.

Trimming left V 5 bases short and J 2 bases short, with 13 bases between. The germline CDR1 and CDR2 sequences are MNHEY and SVGAGI. This CDR3 spans 14 amino acids. Ages ranged from about 18 to 100 years, with residence in about 23 US areas. Method: immunoSEQ multiplex PCR; TCRdb's copy keeps in-frame clones and lacks some. This table holds around 180,000 clones, about 80% found once. This sequence joins TRBV6-5 and TRBJ2-7; D might be TRBD1 (5 bases). The origin of this receptor is a man in his forties or fifties who had recovered from COVID-19. Sequencing was carried out using PBMCs or T cells enriched from blood (not recorded which). CDR3 amino acids: CASSSSGITYEQYF. In nucleotides, the CDR3 is TGTGCCAGCAGTAGTTCAGGGATCACCTACGAGCAGTACTTC.